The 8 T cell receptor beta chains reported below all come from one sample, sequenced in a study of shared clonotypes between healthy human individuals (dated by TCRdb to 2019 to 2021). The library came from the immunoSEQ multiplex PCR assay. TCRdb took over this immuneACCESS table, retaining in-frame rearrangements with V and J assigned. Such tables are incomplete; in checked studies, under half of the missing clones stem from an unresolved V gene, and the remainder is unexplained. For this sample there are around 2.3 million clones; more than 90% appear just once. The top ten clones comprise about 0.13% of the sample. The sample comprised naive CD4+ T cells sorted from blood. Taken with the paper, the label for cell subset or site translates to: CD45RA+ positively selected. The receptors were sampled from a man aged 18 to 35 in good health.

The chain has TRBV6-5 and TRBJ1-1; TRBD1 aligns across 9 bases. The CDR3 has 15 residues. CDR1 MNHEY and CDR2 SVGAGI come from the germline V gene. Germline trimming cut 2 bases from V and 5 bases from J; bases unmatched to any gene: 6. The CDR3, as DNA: TGTGCCAGCAGTTACCGGGACAGGGCCGGAACTGAAGCTTTCTTT. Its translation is CASSYRDRAGTEAFF.

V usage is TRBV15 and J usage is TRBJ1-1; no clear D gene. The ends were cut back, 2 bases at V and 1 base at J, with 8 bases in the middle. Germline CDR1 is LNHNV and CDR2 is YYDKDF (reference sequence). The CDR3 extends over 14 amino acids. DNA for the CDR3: TGTGCCACCAGCAGATTAGGCGGGAACACTGAAGCTTTCTTT. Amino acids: CATSRLGGNTEAFF.

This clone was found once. This chain's CDR3 is CASRASGGGNEKLFF. CDR3 nucleotide sequence: TGTGCCAGCAGGGCCTCTGGAGGTGGAAATGAAAAACTGTTTTTT. V usage is TRBV2 and J usage is TRBJ1-4; D remains ambiguous. The germline gives CDR1 SNHLY, CDR2 FYNNEI. The CDR3 extends over 15 amino acids. V lost 6 bases and J lost 5, with 16 bases in between.

The CDR3 nucleotides read TGTGCCAGCAAAATAGCGGGAGTAACGGAGACCCAGTACTTC. It yields the protein CASKIAGVTETQYF. J is TRBJ2-5 and V is TRBV6-6; 9 positions agree with TRBD2. The CDR3 covers 14 residues. CDR1 is MNHNY and CDR2 is SVGAGI in the germline V gene (reference sequence). V was pared by 7 bases and J by 5 bases, with 8 bases of the junction left unmatched.

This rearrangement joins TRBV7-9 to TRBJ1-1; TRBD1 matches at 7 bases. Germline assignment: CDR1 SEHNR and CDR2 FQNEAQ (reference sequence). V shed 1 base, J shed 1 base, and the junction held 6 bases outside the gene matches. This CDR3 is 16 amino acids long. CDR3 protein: CASSLGSGQPNTEAFF. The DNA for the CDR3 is TGTGCCAGCAGCTTAGGGTCGGGACAGCCGAACACTGAAGCTTTCTTT.

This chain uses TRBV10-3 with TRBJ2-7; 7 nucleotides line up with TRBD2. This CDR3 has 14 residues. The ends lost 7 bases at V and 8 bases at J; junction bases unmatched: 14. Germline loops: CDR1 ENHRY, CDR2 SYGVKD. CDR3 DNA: TGTGCCATCACCCCCGAATCTCCGGGAGGACAGCAGTACTTC. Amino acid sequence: CAITPESPGGQQYF.

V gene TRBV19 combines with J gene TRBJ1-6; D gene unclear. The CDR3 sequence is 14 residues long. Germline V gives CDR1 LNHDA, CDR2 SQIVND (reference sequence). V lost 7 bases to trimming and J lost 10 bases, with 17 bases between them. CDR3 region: CASTGGGLGSPLHF. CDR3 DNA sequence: TGTGCCAGTACGGGTGGTGGGCTTGGCTCACCCCTCCACTTT.

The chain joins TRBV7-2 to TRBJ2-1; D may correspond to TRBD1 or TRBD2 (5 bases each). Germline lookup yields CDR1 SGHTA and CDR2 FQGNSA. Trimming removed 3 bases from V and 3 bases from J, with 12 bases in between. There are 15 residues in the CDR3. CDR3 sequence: CASSLTGTLYNEQFF. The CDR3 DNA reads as TGTGCCAGCAGCTTGACCGGGACCCTCTACAATGAGCAGTTCTTC.